The 30 T cell receptor beta chains below were found in one sample sequenced in a study of T cell changes during pregnancy in multiple sclerosis. Sequencing used immunoSEQ multiplex PCR; TCRdb keeps in-frame clones, though not all of them. The sample contains about 25,000 clones, approximately 86% of which appear only once. Sequences were derived from CD4+ T cells from peripheral blood mononuclear cells, sampled in the second trimester of pregnancy. The source of these receptors is a female donor in good health, enrolled as a control in a pregnancy study.

The chain combines TRBV7-2 with TRBJ2-7, with 12 nucleotides matching TRBD2. The CDR3 runs 16 residues. J was trimmed by 5 bases and V by 5 bases; bases with no gene match: 10. Looked up from germline, CDR1 is SGHTA and CDR2 is FQGNSA. The CDR3 sequence is CASSTSSGRAEDEQYF. CDR3 nucleotide sequence: TGTGCCAGCAGCACCTCTAGCGGGAGGGCCGAGGACGAGCAGTACTTC. The whole variable domain, remainder taken from reference TRBV7-2 and TRBJ2-7, is GAGVSQSPSNKVTEKGKDVELRCDPISGHTALYWYRQSLGQGLEFLIYFQGNSAPDKSGLPSDRFSAERTGGSVSTLTIQRTQQEDSAVYLCASSTSSGRAEDEQYFGPGTRLTVT.

The rearrangement links TRBV10-3 to TRBJ1-5, with D perhaps TRBD1 (5 bases). CDR3 length equals 13 residues. CDR1 ENHRY and CDR2 SYGVKD come from the germline V gene. V was cut by 6 bases and J by 1 base, with 7 bases left in between. CDR3 region: CAISYRSNQPQHF. CDR3 coding DNA: TGTGCCATCAGCTACAGGAGCAATCAGCCCCAGCATTTT.

The CDR3 protein is CASSYLTLGTGSEQYF. As DNA, the CDR3 is TGTGCCAGCAGCTACCTAACCCTCGGGACAGGGTCCGAGCAGTACTTC. This chain uses TRBV7-9 with TRBJ2-7, with 9 positions matching TRBD1. The V segment lost 4 bases and the J segment 6 bases; nucleotides outside the gene matches: 13. This CDR3 is 16 amino acids long. CDR1 is SEHNR, CDR2 FQNEAQ, per germline (reference sequence).

The chain combines TRBV2 with TRBJ2-1, with TRBD1 identical over 7 bases. CDR3 length equals 16 residues. Germline assignment: CDR1 SNHLY and CDR2 FYNNEI. V lost 3 bases, J lost 0 bases, and 5 bases stayed unmatched. For the CDR3, the DNA is TGTGCCAGCAGTGAGGTGACAGGGACCTCCTACAATGAGCAGTTCTTC. This codes for CASSEVTGTSYNEQFF.

The V gene is TRBV4-3, the J gene TRBJ2-1; 8 bases match TRBD2. V gave up 4 bases and J gave up 4 bases; unmatched junction bases: 6. The CDR3 extends over 15 amino acids. Germline CDR1 and CDR2: LGHNA and YSLEER. CDR3 DNA sequence: TGCGCCAGCAGCCCCGGGGGGGCCTTTTACAATGAGCAGTTCTTC. Its protein product is CASSPGGAFYNEQFF.

This chain joins TRBV7-6 and TRBJ2-1, with TRBD2 matching over 7 bases. V shed 1 base and J 8 bases; nucleotides not matched to a gene: 11. The CDR3 sequence is 16 residues long. CDR1 and CDR2 from the germline V gene are SGHVS and FNYEAQ. The CDR3 nucleotides read TGTGCCAGCAGCTTAGGAGCGGGGACCCGCTCGGATGAGCAGTTCTTC. Translating gives CASSLGAGTRSDEQFF.

The chain links TRBV5-1 to TRBJ2-3, with 7 nucleotides matching TRBD1. J lost 1 base, V lost 1 base, and 3 bases had no gene match. The CDR3 spans 15 residues. In germline, CDR1 is SGHRS, CDR2 YFSETQ. The CDR3 spells CASSLQGVGTDTQYF. The CDR3 DNA is TGCGCCAGCAGCTTGCAGGGGGTCGGCACAGATACGCAGTATTTT.

This clone showed up just once. The chain recombines TRBV7-8 with TRBJ2-2, with TRBD1 matching over 7 bases. V was clipped by 5 bases and J by 3 bases; unmatched bases: 6. Germline CDR1 is SGHVS and CDR2 is FQNEAQ. The length of the CDR3 is 15 residues. The CDR3 spells CASSKGDRDTGELFF. Written as DNA, the CDR3 is TGTGCCAGCAGCAAAGGTGACAGGGACACCGGGGAGCTGTTTTTT.

The V gene is TRBV4-1, the J gene TRBJ2-3; 16 bases align to TRBD2. CDR3 length equals 17 residues. CDR1 MGHRA and CDR2 YSYEKL come from the germline V gene. V lost 2 bases, J lost 4 bases, and 3 bases stayed unmatched. The CDR3 sequence is CASSQRGLAGGSDTQYF. CDR3 nucleotides: TGCGCCAGCAGCCAAAGGGGACTAGCGGGAGGGTCAGATACGCAGTATTTT.

The V gene is TRBV6-5, the J gene TRBJ1-5; D is possibly TRBD1 (5 bases). Trimming cost V 0 bases and J 4 bases, with 7 bases left between them. The CDR3 runs 14 residues. The V gene's germline CDR1 is MNHEY and CDR2 SVGAGI. The DNA for the CDR3 is TGTGCCAGCAGTTACTCGGGGGGGAATCAGCCCCAGCATTTT. Translating it yields CASSYSGGNQPQHF.

The chain links TRBV5-1 to TRBJ2-1; 8 nucleotides match TRBD2. Trimming took 0 bases from V and 1 from J; bases not matched to a gene: 3. CDR1 and CDR2 (germline): SGHRS, YFSETQ. This CDR3 contains 16 residues. As DNA, the CDR3 is TGCGCCAGCAGCTTGGGGCGGGGGGCTTCCTACAATGAGCAGTTCTTC. It specifies CASSLGRGASYNEQFF.

The genes are TRBV19 and TRBJ2-1; 9 nucleotides line up with TRBD2. The CDR3 sequence is 16 residues long. With V trimmed by 1 base and J by 1 base, 2 bases remained unmatched. The V gene's germline CDR1 is LNHDA and CDR2 SQIVND (reference sequence). The CDR3 coding sequence is TGTGCCAGTAGTATAGCCACTAGCGGGTCCTACAATGAGCAGTTCTTC. This translates into CASSIATSGSYNEQFF.

Concerning this clone itself: One end of the junction fails to match germline, which may point to a read error. The chain employs TRBV7-7 and TRBJ2-1, with 12 bases matching TRBD2. The CDR3 loop spans 14 amino acids. Germline values: CDR1 SSHAT, CDR2 FNYEAQ (reference sequence). The CDR3 here is CASSRLAGVSEQFF. CDR3 bases: TGTGCTAGCAGCCGACTAGCGGGAGTCAGTGAGCAGTTCTTC.

The V gene is TRBV6-5, the J gene TRBJ1-1, with 8 bases aligning to TRBD1. Germline loops: CDR1 MNHEY, CDR2 SVGAGI. V was pared by 6 bases and J by 1 base, with 4 bases of the junction left unmatched. This CDR3 contains 14 residues. CDR3 in DNA: TGTGCCAGCAGAGGGACAGGACCGAACACTGAAGCTTTCTTT. Protein sequence: CASRGTGPNTEAFF.

This rearrangement joins TRBV5-1 to TRBJ1-2; D not certain. Trimming cost V 0 bases and J 4 bases, with 13 bases left between them. This CDR3 has 15 residues. Germline assignment: CDR1 SGHRS and CDR2 YFSETQ. CDR3 amino acids: CASSLGRRESYGYTF. Here the CDR3 DNA reads TGCGCCAGCAGCTTGGGGCGGAGGGAATCCTATGGCTACACCTTC.

The chain recombines TRBV28 with TRBJ1-4, with a possible D match to TRBD1 (5 bases). The CDR3 has 13 amino acids. From germline, CDR1 is MDHEN and CDR2 SYDVKM. V was pared by 5 bases and J by 8 bases, with 12 bases between. The CDR3 DNA is TGTGCCAGCAGTCAGGGATTGGGGGAAAAACTGTTTTTT. Its protein is CASSQGLGEKLFF.

The V gene is TRBV5-1, the J gene TRBJ1-4; D call uncertain. The V end lost 0 bases, the J end lost 3 bases, and 9 bases lay between the germline ends. The length of the CDR3 is 15 residues. The V gene's germline CDR1 is SGHRS and CDR2 YFSETQ. CDR3 in DNA: TGCGCCAGCAGCTTGGATCCGGTATCTAATGAAAAACTGTTTTTT. Amino acids: CASSLDPVSNEKLFF.

This sequence joins TRBV13 and TRBJ2-2, with TRBD2 matching over 10 bases. V gave up 1 base and J gave up 6 bases; unmatched junction bases: 8. Germline V lookup: CDR1 PRHDT, CDR2 FYEKMQ (reference sequence). The CDR3 spans 17 residues. The CDR3 sequence: CASSLAPTSGWPGELFF. CDR3 sequence (DNA): TGTGCCAGCAGCTTAGCGCCGACTAGCGGGTGGCCCGGGGAGCTGTTTTTT.

The chain links TRBV28 to TRBJ1-6, with D possibly being TRBD1 (6 bases). CDR1 and CDR2 (germline): MDHEN, SYDVKM. Trimming removed 3 bases from V and 8 bases from J, with 17 bases in between. The CDR3 has 16 residues. The CDR3 sequence: CASSLVTGLSDSPLHF. CDR3 sequence (DNA): TGTGCCAGCAGTTTGGTCACAGGGCTTTCGGATTCACCCCTCCACTTT.

This rearrangement joins TRBV7-6 to TRBJ2-7; a possible D gene is TRBD2 (6 bases). CDR1 is SGHVS and CDR2 is FNYEAQ in the germline V gene. Trimming stripped 1 base from V and 5 bases from J, with 12 bases between. The CDR3 has 14 amino acids. DNA for the CDR3: TGTGCCAGCAGCTTAGTCCGCGGAGGGAACGAGCAGTACTTC. This gives the protein CASSLVRGGNEQYF.

The chain carries TRBV9 and TRBJ2-7, with D tentatively TRBD2 (5 bases). V was cut by 3 bases and J by 3 bases, with 13 bases left in between. The length of the CDR3 is 14 residues. The V gene's germline CDR1 is SGDLS and CDR2 YYNGEE. CDR3 sequence: CASSAGIPSYEQYF. The CDR3 DNA reads as TGTGCCAGCAGCGCGGGGATTCCGAGCTACGAGCAGTACTTC.

This clone was seen a handful of times. This CDR3 is CASSELSWGSSYNEQFF. Written as DNA, the CDR3 is TGTGCCAGCAGTGAACTTTCGTGGGGCAGCTCCTACAATGAGCAGTTCTTC. The chain carries TRBV6-1 and TRBJ2-1, with D possibly matching TRBD1 (5 bases). The germline CDR1 and CDR2 sequences are MNHNS and SASEGT. This CDR3 contains 17 residues. V was shortened by 2 bases and J by 0 bases, with 14 bases between the two germline ends.

This clone was found a few times. The chain uses TRBV27 and TRBJ2-7; 8 nucleotides line up with TRBD1. This CDR3 is 14 amino acids long. V dropped 5 bases and J dropped 2; count of bases not matched to a gene: 5. Germline assignment: CDR1 MNHEY and CDR2 SMNVEV (reference sequence). In DNA, the CDR3 is TGTGCCAGCAGTCACCGGGACAGGACCTACGAGCAGTACTTC. As protein: CASSHRDRTYEQYF.

The chain combines TRBV5-1 with TRBJ2-2; 10 bases align to TRBD1. The CDR3 totals 15 residues. V was pared by 4 bases and J by 4 bases, with 4 bases of the junction left unmatched. The germline V gene encodes CDR1 SGHRS and CDR2 YFSETQ. CDR3 residues: CASSQTGGSTGELFF. The CDR3 coding sequence is TGCGCCAGCAGCCAGACAGGGGGCAGCACCGGGGAGCTGTTTTTT.

This clone was picked up one time. The chain carries TRBV6-1 and TRBJ2-7; the match to TRBD1 covers 8 bases. This CDR3 spans 13 amino acids. J lost 3 bases, V lost 8 bases, and 6 bases had no gene match. Per the germline V gene, CDR1 is MNHNS and CDR2 is SASEGT. CDR3 DNA: TGTGCCAGCGGACAGGGAATTCACTACGAGCAGTACTTC. Its protein product is CASGQGIHYEQYF.

V is TRBV6-6 and J is TRBJ1-1, with D hard to call. This CDR3 comprises 14 residues. Trimming removed 4 bases at V and 1 base at J, with 10 bases between. Germline V gene lookup returns CDR1 MNHNY and CDR2 SVGAGI (reference sequence). The CDR3 DNA follows: TGTGCCAGCAGTTCCACCCAAGCGAACACTGAAGCTTTCTTT. It is translated as CASSSTQANTEAFF.

This chain links TRBV28 with TRBJ2-7; the match to TRBD2 covers 7 bases. This CDR3 has 13 residues. Trimming took 3 bases from V and 6 from J; bases not matched to a gene: 5. The germline V gene has CDR1 MDHEN and CDR2 SYDVKM. The chain's CDR3 is CASSFGGRPEQYF. As DNA, the CDR3 is TGTGCCAGCAGTTTCGGCGGGAGACCCGAGCAGTACTTC.

V gene TRBV6-5 combines with J gene TRBJ1-1; D unresolved. The CDR3 runs to 12 residues. Germline V gene data show CDR1 as MNHEY and CDR2 as SVGAGI. V dropped 2 bases and J dropped 6 bases, with 7 bases sitting between them. The CDR3 sequence is CASSYQGAEAFF. The CDR3, as DNA: TGTGCCAGCAGTTACCAAGGAGCTGAAGCTTTCTTT.

The chain uses TRBV19 and TRBJ1-1, with D tentatively TRBD1 (5 bases). The CDR3 runs 12 residues. Germline V CDR1 and CDR2: LNHDA, SQIVND (reference sequence). V lost 1 base and J 8 bases, leaving 8 bases between the germline ends. The CDR3 is CASSIVGGEAFF. As DNA, the CDR3 is TGTGCCAGTAGTATAGTGGGGGGAGAAGCTTTCTTT.

Judged by abundance, this clone is medium-sized (0.01 to 0.1%). V and J are TRBV5-1 and TRBJ1-1, with 8 bases identical to TRBD1. The V gene's germline CDR1 is SGHRS and CDR2 YFSETQ. This CDR3 comprises 15 residues. Trimming took 1 base from V and 1 from J; bases not matched to a gene: 3. The CDR3 loop reads CASSLRGQGNTEAFF. CDR3 coding DNA: TGCGCCAGCAGCTTGCGCGGACAGGGGAACACTGAAGCTTTCTTT.